This entry describes one T cell receptor (beta chain). Germline-derived CDR1 and CDR2 are LGHNA and YNFKEQ. The CDR3 is made up of 15 amino acids. Trimming removed 0 bases at V and 7 bases at J, with 15 bases between. TCRdb keeps only in-frame clones here, not all; method: immunoSEQ multiplex PCR. The sample includes 12,000 or so clones, roughly 82% of them seen just once. This entry is derived from a study of T cell changes during pregnancy in multiple sclerosis. This rearrangement joins TRBV4-2 to TRBJ1-1, with D perhaps matching TRBD1 (6 bases). Specimen: CD8+ T cells from peripheral blood mononuclear cells, collected after pregnancy. The origin of this receptor is a female donor in good health, enrolled as a control in a pregnancy study. The CDR3 sequence: CASSQDSGAPVEAFF. CDR3 DNA: TGTGCCAGCAGCCAAGACTCAGGGGCCCCAGTTGAAGCTTTCTTT.